This TCR beta chain was sequenced for a study of radiation and T cells in renal cell carcinoma. Time point defined: blood 4 weeks post-SBRT, at nephrectomy. Described treatment: 15 Gy SBRT to primary tumor, nephrectomy 4 weeks later. Nephrectomy followed 15 Gy stereotactic body radiation by 4 weeks. Serial blood draws occurred at baseline and 2 and 4 weeks post-SBRT. Study-wide findings and caveats: Pretreatment tumor biopsies were lacking, so baseline clonotypes are unknown. Top tumor clonotypes rose in blood 2 weeks post-radiation, then contracted.

CDR1 is LNHDA, CDR2 SQIVND, per germline (reference sequence). This CDR3 is built from 15 residues. Trimming stripped 6 bases from V and 0 bases from J, with 14 bases between. Generated by immunoSEQ multiplex PCR, the TCRdb table keeps only in-frame clones and is missing some. The table lists 130,000 to 150,000 clones, about 86% of them singletons. About this clone itself: Its antigen is not identified.

The source was blood, collected from a patient whose treatment included radiotherapy and nephrectomy. The clonotype comes from a woman in her fifties or sixties with renal cell carcinoma. The chain couples TRBV19 to TRBJ1-1; D gene unclear. CDR3 coding DNA: TGTGCCAGTAGCCGGCCTACGTTAATGAACACTGAAGCTTTCTTT. Residues: CASSRPTLMNTEAFF. The entire variable domain, with the rest obtained from reference TRBV19 and TRBJ1-1, is as follows: DGGITQSPKYLFRKEGQNVTLSCEQNLNHDAMYWYRQDPGQGLRLIYYSQIVNDFQKGDIAEGYSVSREKKESFPLTVTSAQKNPTAFYLCASSRPTLMNTEAFFGQGTRLTVV.